One and the same sample provided the 30 T cell receptor beta chains below, sequenced in a study of T cell repertoires in cytomegalovirus infection. TCRdb used MiXCR to reprocess the reads, holding one entry per CDR3 protein. The sample has 150,000 to 200,000 distinct CDR3 sequences; roughly 27% are singletons. Sample: PBMCs. The receptors here all came from a human donor in good health (CMV status not recorded). Some clones in this sample may be carry-over from other donors' samples.

J is TRBJ1-5 and V is TRBV6-6; a possible D gene is TRBD1 (5 bases). This CDR3 spans 14 amino acids. Per the germline V gene, CDR1 is MNHNY and CDR2 is SVGAGI (reference sequence). V lost 2 bases, J lost 7 bases, and 12 bases lay in between. CDR3 in amino acids: CASSYGGRGQPQHF. The CDR3 DNA reads as TGTGCCAGCAGTTACGGGGGACGGGGGCAGCCCCAGCATTTT.

This chain joins TRBV11-3 and TRBJ1-3; 7 bases map to TRBD1. This CDR3 has 14 amino acids. V was clipped by 5 bases and J by 4 bases; unmatched bases: 5. Germline V gives CDR1 SGHNT, CDR2 YENEEA. Here the CDR3 DNA reads TGTGCCAGCAGCCCGGGGACAGCCGGAAACACCATATATTTT. This sequence encodes CASSPGTAGNTIYF. Full variable domain (missing parts from reference TRBV11-3 and TRBJ1-3): EAGVVQSPRYKIIEKKQPVAFWCNPISGHNTLYWYLQNLGQGPELLIRYENEEAVDDSQLPKDRFSAERLKGVDSTLKIQPAELGDSAVYLCASSPGTAGNTIYFGEGSWLTVV.

This clonotype came up many times. The genes are TRBV7-2 and TRBJ1-1; D perhaps matches TRBD1 (5 bases). V gave up 3 bases and J gave up 4 bases, with 12 bases separating them. The length of the CDR3 is 14 residues. Germline assignment: CDR1 SGHTA and CDR2 FQGNSA. In DNA form, the CDR3 reads TGTGCCAGCAGCTTGGGCAGGGAGGGCACTGAAGCTTTCTTT. Protein product: CASSLGREGTEAFF.

V is TRBV12-3 or TRBV12-4 and J is TRBJ2-7; possibly TRBD1 for D (6 bases). The CDR3 has 14 amino acids. With 9 bases removed from V and 0 bases from J, the gap between germline ends came to 15 bases. CDR3 sequence: CASQRETGSYEQYF. The CDR3 region has the DNA TGTGCCAGTCAAAGGGAGACAGGCTCCTACGAGCAGTACTTC.

This rearrangement joins TRBV5-4 to TRBJ2-1; D is unresolved. The CDR3 is made up of 14 amino acids. Per the germline V gene, CDR1 is SGHNT and CDR2 is YYREEE (reference sequence). V lost 4 bases and J 6 bases, leaving 14 bases between the germline ends. The CDR3 region has the DNA TGTGCCAGCAGCGCGCGACTGGACCTCAATGAGCAGTTCTTC. It codes for CASSARLDLNEQFF.

This clonotype was seen ten or more times. The chain recombines TRBV18 with TRBJ2-2, with no clear D. The CDR3 totals 16 residues. Trimming removed 2 bases from V and 0 bases from J, with 10 bases in between. Per the germline V gene, CDR1 is KGHSH and CDR2 is LQKENI. The CDR3 DNA follows: TGTGCCAGCTCACCAATTGCCGTAACGAACACCGGGGAGCTGTTTTTT. Its translation: CASSPIAVTNTGELFF.

This clonotype appeared once. The chain recombines TRBV20-1 with TRBJ1-1; 10 bases line up with TRBD1. Germline loops: CDR1 DFQATT, CDR2 SNEGSKA (reference sequence). The V and J ends lost 6 bases and 5 bases, in that order; junction bases with no gene match: 6. This CDR3 is 13 amino acids long. Written as DNA, the CDR3 is TGCAGTGCCCCTGGGACAGGGGCTACTGAAGCTTTCTTT. Amino acid sequence: CSAPGTGATEAFF.

This chain connects TRBV5-1 to TRBJ2-7, with 7 positions matching TRBD2. Germline V gene lookup returns CDR1 SGHRS and CDR2 YFSETQ. This CDR3 contains 18 residues. Germline trimming cut 3 bases from V and 5 bases from J; bases unmatched to any gene: 20. The CDR3 is CASSSGGRGRARDNEQYF. The CDR3 bases are TGCGCCAGCAGCTCCGGGGGGAGAGGCAGGGCGAGGGATAACGAGCAGTACTTC.

In its sample, this clonotype was seen a few times. The chain couples TRBV7-8 to TRBJ1-1, with D tentatively TRBD1 (5 bases). The CDR3 sequence is 12 residues long. The V gene lost 5 bases and the J gene lost 9 bases, with 13 bases spanning the gap. From germline, CDR1 is SGHVS and CDR2 FQNEAQ. The CDR3 sequence: CASSPRTSKAFF. CDR3 in DNA: TGTGCCAGCAGCCCACGGACAAGTAAAGCTTTCTTT. The full variable domain, in which reference TRBV7-8 and TRBJ1-1 provide the parts outside the CDR3, is GAGVSQSPRYKVAKRGQDVALRCDPISGHVSLFWYQQALGQGPEFLTYFQNEAQLDKSGLPSDRFFAERPEGSVSTLKIQRTQQEDSAVYLCASSPRTSKAFFGQGTRLTVV.

This chain links TRBV5-1 with TRBJ1-1, with 7 bases lining up with TRBD1. The CDR3 covers 14 residues. In germline, CDR1 is SGHRS, CDR2 YFSETQ. Germline trimming cut 4 bases from V and 2 bases from J; bases unmatched to any gene: 5. CDR3 DNA: TGCGCCAGCAGCACGGGGACAGCCAACACTGAAGCTTTCTTT. Residues: CASSTGTANTEAFF.

J is TRBJ1-4 and V is TRBV2; D unresolved. The CDR3 consists of 14 residues. CDR1 and CDR2 from the germline V gene are SNHLY and FYNNEI. The V end was cut by 7 bases, the J end by 8 bases, with 17 bases between. CDR3 amino acids: CASTRAAAGEKLFF. CDR3 DNA: TGTGCCAGCACCCGGGCAGCGGCAGGAGAAAAACTGTTTTTT.

This clonotype showed up many times. This chain uses TRBV7-8 with TRBJ2-1; D remains ambiguous. CDR3 length: 14 amino acids. Germline values: CDR1 SGHVS, CDR2 FQNEAQ. V was trimmed by 5 bases and J by 5 bases, leaving 13 bases between them. The CDR3 nucleotides are TGTGCCAGCAGCATAGGAAGTCGCGACAATGAGCAGTTCTTC. Translated, it gives CASSIGSRDNEQFF.

The chain recombines TRBV14 with TRBJ2-3; D gene ambiguous. Germline loops: CDR1 SGHDN, CDR2 FVKESK. The CDR3 has 13 amino acids. V lost 4 bases and J lost 2, with 7 bases in between. CDR3 residues: CASSPLVTDTQYF. The CDR3 coding sequence is TGTGCCAGCAGCCCTCTAGTCACAGATACGCAGTATTTT.

Only a few counts were recorded for this clonotype. The V call is TRBV7-3, the J call TRBJ2-5; a weak D match, TRBD2 (5 bases). CDR3 size: 14 residues. V dropped 5 bases and J dropped 5 bases, with 15 bases sitting between them. Germline V CDR1 and CDR2: SGHTA, FQGTGA. For the CDR3, the DNA is TGTGCCAGCAGCCCGACTTTTATAGCGGAGACCCAGTACTTC. Protein product: CASSPTFIAETQYF.

The chain couples TRBV11-2 to TRBJ1-6; no reliable D call. Trimming removed 0 bases at V and 8 bases at J, with 8 bases between. Germline CDR1 SGHAT, CDR2 FQNNGV. The CDR3 loop spans 14 amino acids. The CDR3 here is CASSLDDRDSPLHF. The CDR3 DNA follows: TGTGCCAGCAGCTTAGATGACCGTGATTCACCCCTCCACTTT.

The chain couples TRBV25-1 to TRBJ1-5; TRBD1 aligns across 8 bases. The germline V gene has CDR1 MGHDK and CDR2 SYGVNS. With V trimmed by 5 bases and J by 2 bases, 8 bases remained unmatched. This CDR3 region has 16 residues. This CDR3 reads CASSQDRGEGNQPQHF. CDR3 DNA sequence: TGTGCCAGCAGTCAAGACAGGGGTGAGGGCAATCAGCCCCAGCATTTT.

This clonotype was observed a handful of times. The chain employs TRBV12-5 and TRBJ1-4; D is ambiguous. Trimming removed 5 bases from V and 0 bases from J, with 25 bases in between. Germline assignment: CDR1 LGHNT and CDR2 FRNRAP. The CDR3 has 20 residues. The CDR3 DNA reads TGTGCTAGTGGTCAGAACCCAAAATTGTCGGAGCATGCAACTAATGAAAAACTGTTTTTT. It codes for CASGQNPKLSEHATNEKLFF. Full variable domain (rest looked up from reference TRBV12-5 and TRBJ1-4): DARVTQTPRHKVTEMGQEVTMRCQPILGHNTVFWYRQTMMQGLELLAYFRNRAPLDDSGMPKDRFSAEMPDATLATLKIQPSEPRDSAVYFCASGQNPKLSEHATNEKLFFGSGTQLSVL.

This clonotype turned up a few times. The gene calls are TRBV6-2 or TRBV6-3 and TRBJ2-3, with 9 bases aligning to TRBD2. With V trimmed by 5 bases and J by 0 bases, 3 bases remained unmatched. The CDR3 has 15 amino acids. Germline lookup yields CDR1 MNHEY and CDR2 SVGEGT. CDR3 coding DNA: TGTGCCAGCAGTCTAGCGGGGTCTAGCACAGATACGCAGTATTTT. Its protein is CASSLAGSSTDTQYF.

This clonotype was seen a few times. This rearrangement joins TRBV7-2 to TRBJ1-2; 9 nucleotides align to TRBD1. The CDR3 length is 16 residues. CDR1 and CDR2 from the germline V gene are SGHTA and FQGNSA. Trimming took 4 bases from V and 0 from J; bases not matched to a gene: 6. CDR3 amino acids: CASSSSRDRANYGYTF. In DNA, the CDR3 is TGTGCCAGCAGCTCAAGCCGGGACAGGGCTAACTATGGCTACACCTTC.

The table lists this clonotype with a few counts. The rearrangement uses TRBV7-8 and TRBJ1-1, with a weak D call TRBD1 (6 bases). This CDR3 region has 15 residues. The V gene's germline CDR1 is SGHVS and CDR2 FQNEAQ. Trimming pared 3 bases from V and 0 bases from J, leaving 11 bases between. The CDR3 region is CASSFGTLLNTEAFF. As DNA, the CDR3 is TGTGCCAGCAGCTTCGGGACACTTTTGAACACTGAAGCTTTCTTT.

The CDR3 nucleotides read TGTGCCAGCACCTCGCGAGAGGGACTGATCACAGATACGCAGTATTTT. This codes for CASTSREGLITDTQYF. This chain connects TRBV7-2 to TRBJ2-3, with D possibly TRBD2 on 6 matching bases. This CDR3 spans 16 amino acids. V gave up 7 bases and J gave up 2 bases, with 19 bases separating them. Germline assignment: CDR1 SGHTA and CDR2 FQGNSA. Full variable domain (rest looked up from reference TRBV7-2 and TRBJ2-3): GAGVSQSPSNKVTEKGKDVELRCDPISGHTALYWYRQSLGQGLEFLIYFQGNSAPDKSGLPSDRFSAERTGGSVSTLTIQRTQQEDSAVYLCASTSREGLITDTQYFGPGTRLTVL.

This clonotype appeared many times. The chain links TRBV7-2 to TRBJ1-4; perhaps TRBD1 as D (5 bases). Germline CDR1 is SGHTA and CDR2 is FQGNSA. The CDR3 consists of 14 residues. V was trimmed by 5 bases and J by 10 bases, leaving 17 bases between them. CDR3 region: CASSRTVGDGKLFF. The DNA of the CDR3 is TGTGCCAGCAGCCGGACCGTAGGGGATGGAAAACTGTTTTTT.

This clonotype has a count of ten or more. This chain links TRBV7-6 with TRBJ1-1; perhaps TRBD1 as D (6 bases). V was pared by 5 bases and J by 3 bases, with 25 bases between. Germline CDR1 SGHVS, CDR2 FNYEAQ. The CDR3 has 18 amino acids. CDR3 nucleotide sequence: TGTGCCAGCAGCCCCCGTATAACTACAGGGATCGGGTACACTGAAGCTTTCTTT. Protein product: CASSPRITTGIGYTEAFF.

This clonotype was seen ten or more times. V is TRBV7-8 and J is TRBJ2-3, with TRBD1 identical over 7 bases. The V gene end was trimmed by 2 bases and the J gene end by 0 bases; junction bases not matched to a gene: 17. CDR3 length: 20 amino acids. Germline V gives CDR1 SGHVS, CDR2 FQNEAQ. In DNA, the CDR3 is TGTGCCAGCAGCTTATACCCGATGGGACAGACAGAATCTAGCACAGATACGCAGTATTTT. Amino acids: CASSLYPMGQTESSTDTQYF.

This clonotype was detected many times. The CDR3 spells CASSLLRDSQETQYF. For the CDR3, the DNA is TGTGCCAGCAGCTTACTCCGGGACAGCCAAGAGACCCAGTACTTC. The chain combines TRBV7-9 with TRBJ2-5, with 7 bases aligning to TRBD1. The CDR3 runs to 15 residues. After removal of 2 bases from V and 1 base from J, the junction contained 4 bases not matched to a gene. The germline CDR1 and CDR2 sequences are SEHNR and FQNEAQ (reference sequence).

This clonotype was counted ten times or more. The rearrangement uses TRBV7-2 and TRBJ2-1, with 8 positions matching TRBD2. The CDR3 loop spans 14 amino acids. Germline V gene data show CDR1 as SGHTA and CDR2 as FQGNSA. V was clipped by 6 bases and J by 6 bases; unmatched bases: 7. DNA of the CDR3: TGTGCCAGCAGTTCAGCGGGGGCTCTCAATGAGCAGTTCTTC. This gives the protein CASSSAGALNEQFF.

The table lists this clonotype with a count of one. V and J are TRBV14 and TRBJ2-1; 9 bases line up with TRBD2. This CDR3 comprises 16 residues. Germline V gene data show CDR1 as SGHDN and CDR2 as FVKESK. The V and J ends lost 0 bases and 8 bases, in that order; junction bases with no gene match: 8. The CDR3 sequence is CASSQEPGTSWDEQFF. Written as DNA, the CDR3 is TGTGCCAGCAGCCAAGAGCCCGGGACTAGCTGGGATGAGCAGTTCTTC. Using reference TRBV14 and TRBJ2-1 for the parts outside the CDR3, the full variable domain is EAGVTQFPSHSVIEKGQTVTLRCDPISGHDNLYWYRRVMGKEIKFLLHFVKESKQDESGMPNNRFLAERTGGTYSTLKVQPAELEDSGVYFCASSQEPGTSWDEQFFGPGTRLTVL.

The genes are TRBV14 and TRBJ1-1; D possibly corresponds to TRBD1 (5 bases). Trimming pared 5 bases from V and 1 base from J, leaving 8 bases between. The CDR3 sequence is 13 residues long. Per germline, CDR1 SGHDN and CDR2 FVKESK. CDR3 protein: CASSWDENTEAFF. The DNA for the CDR3 is TGTGCCAGCAGCTGGGACGAGAACACTGAAGCTTTCTTT.

This clonotype has at least ten counts. This sequence joins TRBV7-2 and TRBJ2-3; the D gene is possibly TRBD2 (5 bases). The CDR3 contains 16 residues. Between the trimmed V and J ends, which lost 4 bases and 1 base, there was a span of 15 bases. CDR1 SGHTA and CDR2 FQGNSA come from the germline V gene. The CDR3 loop is CASSSRRPGGTDTQYF. In nucleotides, the CDR3 is TGTGCCAGCAGCTCTAGGAGGCCAGGAGGCACAGATACGCAGTATTTT.

Concerning this clonotype itself: The junction departs from the called germline gene at one end, perhaps through a read error. The CDR3 DNA follows: TGTGCCAGCAGCCCCCGACAGGGAGAGAACACTGATGCTTTCTTT. Residues: CASSPRQGENTDAFF. This chain links TRBV5-4 with TRBJ1-1; the match to TRBD1 covers 7 bases. This CDR3 comprises 15 residues. CDR1 is SGHNT and CDR2 is YYREEE in the germline V gene (reference sequence).